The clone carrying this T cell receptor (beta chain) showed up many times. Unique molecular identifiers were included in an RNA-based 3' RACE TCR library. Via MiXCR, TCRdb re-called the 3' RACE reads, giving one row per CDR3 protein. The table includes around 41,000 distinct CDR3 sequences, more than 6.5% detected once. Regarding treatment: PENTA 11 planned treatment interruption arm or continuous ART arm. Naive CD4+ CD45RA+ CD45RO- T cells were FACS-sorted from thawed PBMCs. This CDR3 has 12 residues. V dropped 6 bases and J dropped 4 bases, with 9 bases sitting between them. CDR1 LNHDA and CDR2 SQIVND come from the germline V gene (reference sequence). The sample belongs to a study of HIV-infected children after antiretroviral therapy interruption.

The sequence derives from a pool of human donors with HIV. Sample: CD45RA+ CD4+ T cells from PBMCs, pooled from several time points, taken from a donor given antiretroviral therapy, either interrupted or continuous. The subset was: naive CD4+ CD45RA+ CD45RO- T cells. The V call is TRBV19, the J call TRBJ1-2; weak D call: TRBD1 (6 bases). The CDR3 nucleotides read TGTGCCAGTAGGACAGGCACCTATGGCTACACCTTC. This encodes CASRTGTYGYTF.